This TCR beta chain was obtained from a study of shared clonotypes between healthy human individuals. As for the study in general: Donor composition was a couple of women and three men, aged 18 to 49.

Among the donors, all were Caucasian adults who lived in Nashville, Tennessee. Several immunoSEQ 96-well plates shared each subset's DNA, each plate a replicate. Generated by immunoSEQ multiplex PCR, the TCRdb table keeps only in-frame clones and is missing some. The sample includes a few million clones, 85% to 95% of them seen just once. The sequencing sample was made of naive CD4+ T cells from PBMCs. Subset of the sample: CD45RA+ positively selected. The TCR originated in a man aged 18 to 35 in good health. Some clones in this sample may be carry-over from other donors' samples.

Here the CDR3 reads CASSLAGLGITYEQYF. The CDR3 region has the DNA TGCGCCAGCAGCTTGGCCGGGCTGGGGATAACCTACGAGCAGTACTTC. The rearrangement joins TRBV5-1 to TRBJ2-7; D gene unclear. CDR1 is SGHRS, CDR2 YFSETQ, per germline. The length of the CDR3 is 16 residues. V was cut by 0 bases and J by 2 bases, with 15 bases left in between.